These T cell receptor beta chains were read from a single sample in a study of blood T cell repertoires in COVID-19. Assay: immunoSEQ multiplex PCR; the TCRdb copy retains only in-frame clones and omits some. The sample lists about 98,000 clones, about 81% occurring once. The sample taken for sequencing was peripheral blood. These receptors all stem from a man older than 75 with acute or convalescent COVID-19. The CDR3 runs from the conserved cysteine through the conserved F or W. A D gene is named only where the DNA matches it firmly. Size tells how often a clone was seen (once, few, many) or the class of an expanded clone, and some rows leave it out.

size	V	J	D	CDR3	DNA
.	TRBV6-5	TRBJ2-7	.	CASSLQANYEQYF	TGTGCCAGCAGTCTTCAGGCCAACTACGAGCAGTACTTC
.	TRBV6-4	TRBJ2-3	TRBD2	CATRTSGSGDTQYF	TGTGCCACAAGGACTAGCGGGAGTGGGGATACGCAGTATTTT
.	TRBV29-1	TRBJ2-1	.	CSVVGAAGDAEQFF	TGCAGCGTTGTAGGTGCGGCGGGTGATGCTGAGCAGTTCTTC
.	TRBV5-8	TRBJ1-1	.	CASSFTGTEAFF	TGTGCCAGCAGCTTCACAGGGACTGAAGCTTTCTTT
.	TRBV29-1	TRBJ2-5	TRBD1	CSVEGRTGAQETQYF	TGCAGCGTTGAAGGGCGGACAGGAGCCCAAGAGACCCAGTACTTC
.	TRBV11-2	TRBJ2-7	TRBD1	CASTKSSGQGTYEQYF	TGTGCCAGCACCAAGTCATCGGGACAGGGGACCTACGAGCAGTACTTC
.	TRBV12-3/TRBV12-4	TRBJ1-5	TRBD1	CASTGQGNQPQHF	TGTGCCAGCACCGGACAGGGAAATCAGCCCCAGCATTTT
.	TRBV5-6	TRBJ1-5	.	CASSVQGGNQPQHF	TGTGCCAGCAGCGTACAGGGAGGCAATCAGCCCCAGCATTTT
.	TRBV2	TRBJ1-2	.	CASSEDSYGYTF	TGTGCCAGCAGTGAGGACAGTTATGGCTACACCTTC
few	TRBV19	TRBJ1-1	TRBD1	CASSIKGQGNTEAFF	TGTGCCAGTAGTATAAAGGGACAGGGGAACACTGAAGCTTTCTTT
.	TRBV28	TRBJ2-2	TRBD1	CASHPGQGNTGELFF	TGTGCCAGCCATCCGGGACAGGGGAACACCGGGGAGCTGTTTTTT
.	TRBV19	TRBJ1-6	.	CASKRRGKEVGTNSPLHF	TGTGCCAGCAAAAGGAGGGGCAAAGAGGTCGGAACAAATTCACCCCTCCACTTT
.	TRBV9	TRBJ1-1	.	CASSAETAPVLNTEAFF	TGTGCCAGCAGCGCCGAGACAGCCCCCGTCCTGAACACTGAAGCTTTCTTT
.	TRBV5-1	TRBJ1-2	.	CASSLGQVGYTF	TGCGCCAGCAGCTTGGGACAAGTCGGCTACACCTTC
.	TRBV7-8	TRBJ2-1	TRBD2	CASSLAGLAGDYNEQFF	TGTGCCAGCAGCTTAGCAGGACTAGCGGGAGACTACAATGAGCAGTTCTTC
.	TRBV30	TRBJ2-3	TRBD2	CAWRKGGLAGSTDTQYF	TGTGCCTGGAGAAAAGGAGGACTAGCGGGCAGCACAGATACGCAGTATTTT
.	TRBV7-9	TRBJ2-1	.	CASSLGASSYNEQFF	TGTGCCAGCAGCTTAGGAGCGAGCTCCTACAATGAGCAGTTCTTC
.	TRBV6-2/TRBV6-3	TRBJ2-7	.	CASSRGQYSYEQYF	TGTGCCAGCAGCCGAGGACAGTACTCCTACGAGCAGTACTTC
few	TRBV7-9	TRBJ2-5	TRBD2	CASSSGGQVRGETQYF	TGTGCCAGCAGTAGCGGGGGCCAGGTGAGGGGAGAGACCCAGTACTTC
.	TRBV23-1	TRBJ2-2	.	CASRMTGTGELFF	TGCGCCAGCAGAATGACGGGGACCGGGGAGCTGTTTTTT
.	TRBV5-1	TRBJ2-1	TRBD2	CASSLIAGVEQFF	TGCGCCAGCAGCTTGATAGCGGGGGTAGAGCAGTTCTTC
.	TRBV29-1	TRBJ1-1	.	CSVEDRMNTEAFF	TGCAGCGTTGAGGACAGAATGAACACTGAAGCTTTCTTT
.	TRBV2	TRBJ1-5	.	CASSSPNQPQHF	TGTGCCAGCAGTTCTCCCAATCAGCCCCAGCATTTT
large	TRBV10-1	TRBJ1-3	.	CASSPFARRGSCGNTIYF	TGCGCCAGCAGTCCATTCGCACGGAGGGGAAGTTGTGGAAACACCATATATTTT
.	TRBV7-2	TRBJ1-2	.	CASSSNREGGYTF	TGTGCCAGCAGCTCGAACAGGGAAGGGGGCTACACCTTC
.	TRBV7-2	TRBJ2-7	TRBD2	CASSSAGTSGTSYEQYF	TGTGCCAGCAGCTCGGCCGGGACTAGCGGGACGTCCTACGAGCAGTACTTC
.	TRBV28	TRBJ1-2	.	CASSRGTGSSPYGYTF	TGTGCCAGCAGTAGGGGAACAGGGAGTTCCCCCTATGGCTACACCTTC
.	TRBV6-2/TRBV6-3	TRBJ2-6	.	CASSNTGSGANVLTF	TGTGCCAGCAGTAACACGGGGTCTGGGGCCAACGTCCTGACTTTC
few	TRBV5-1	TRBJ1-2	.	CATAPGSNYGYTF	TGCGCCACAGCCCCGGGTTCTAACTATGGCTACACCTTC
.	TRBV28	TRBJ2-2	TRBD1	CASSSRDSLGGELFF	TGTGCCAGCAGTTCCCGGGACAGCCTTGGGGGGGAGCTGTTTTTT
.	TRBV6-2/TRBV6-3	TRBJ1-1	TRBD1	CASSPGTGLPEAFF	TGTGCCAGCAGTCCCGGGACAGGGTTACCTGAAGCTTTCTTT
.	TRBV27	TRBJ1-5	TRBD1	CASRQGDGRNQPQHF	TGTGCCAGCAGACAGGGGGACGGTAGGAATCAGCCCCAGCATTTT
.	TRBV6-2/TRBV6-3	TRBJ1-1	.	CASSWSGRDTEAFF	TGTGCCAGCAGTTGGAGCGGTAGGGACACTGAAGCTTTCTTT
.	TRBV28	TRBJ1-6	TRBD1	CASTTGAARALHF	TGTGCCAGCACCACAGGGGCGGCACGGGCCCTCCACTTT
.	TRBV7-2	TRBJ2-1	.	CASSLARSREQFF	TGTGCCAGCAGCTTAGCGCGGAGCCGTGAGCAGTTCTTC
.	TRBV5-4	TRBJ2-3	.	CASSLGRRAGDTQYF	TGTGCCAGCAGCTTGGGTCGCAGGGCAGGGGATACGCAGTATTTT
.	TRBV19	TRBJ1-2	.	CASSIGYRQGYTF	TGTGCCAGTAGTATAGGTTACAGGCAAGGCTACACCTTC
.	TRBV11-3	TRBJ2-5	TRBD1	CASSPRDRGETQYF	TGTGCCAGCAGCCCCCGGGACAGGGGAGAGACCCAGTACTTC
few	TRBV27	TRBJ2-1	TRBD2	CASSPRLAGGHNEQFF	TGTGCCAGCAGTCCCCGACTAGCGGGGGGGCACAATGAGCAGTTCTTC
.	TRBV28	TRBJ1-1	.	CASSFSGYTEAFF	TGTGCCAGCAGTTTTTCGGGGTACACTGAAGCTTTCTTT
few	TRBV6-5	TRBJ1-2	TRBD1	CASSYRGQGADGYTF	TGTGCCAGCAGTTACCGTGGACAGGGGGCCGATGGCTACACCTTC
many	TRBV19	TRBJ1-5	.	CASSGLGGNQPQHF	TGTGCCAGTAGTGGCTTAGGGGGCAATCAGCCCCAGCATTTT
.	TRBV25-1	TRBJ2-7	.	CASREGTPREQYF	TGTGCCAGCAGGGAGGGGACGCCGAGGGAGCAGTACTTC
.	TRBV12-3/TRBV12-4	TRBJ1-1	.	CASSSSGEEAFF	TGTGCCAGCAGTAGCTCAGGGGAGGAAGCTTTCTTT
.	TRBV3-1/TRBV3-2	TRBJ1-5	.	CASSQDRDQPQHF	TGTGCCAGCAGCCAAGACAGGGATCAGCCCCAGCATTTT
.	TRBV6-6	TRBJ2-6	TRBD2	CASSPAGGLRGANVLTF	TGTGCCAGCAGTCCAGCGGGAGGCCTTCGTGGGGCCAACGTCCTGACTTTC
.	TRBV7-9	TRBJ1-4	TRBD1	CASTVRQGAIEKLFF	TGTGCCAGCACCGTGAGACAGGGGGCCATTGAAAAACTGTTTTTT
.	TRBV12-2	TRBJ2-3	.	CASRLALRGLNTQYF	TGTGCAAGTCGCTTAGCCCTGCGGGGATTAAATACGCAGTATTTT
.	TRBV5-1	TRBJ2-1	.	CASSLGGIGDEQFF	TGCGCCAGCAGCTTGGGCGGGATAGGGGATGAGCAGTTCTTC
.	TRBV6-5	TRBJ2-3	.	CASSRLGGGTDTQYF	TGTGCCAGCAGCCGGTTGGGGGGTGGCACAGATACGCAGTATTTT
once	TRBV4-3	TRBJ2-2	TRBD2	CASSQGSGSGGPKTGELFF	TGCGCCAGCAGCCAAGGGAGCGGTAGCGGGGGCCCAAAGACCGGGGAGCTGTTTTTT
.	TRBV5-8	TRBJ1-4	.	CASSDGQLATNEKLFF	TGTGCCAGCAGCGACGGACAGCTCGCAACTAATGAAAAACTGTTTTTT
.	TRBV6-5	TRBJ1-2	.	CASSLTQAGYYGYTF	TGTGCCAGCAGTCTTACACAGGCAGGATACTATGGCTACACCTTC
.	TRBV19	TRBJ1-6	TRBD1	CASSRQGLQGRSPLHF	TGTGCCAGTAGTCGACAGGGGCTCCAGGGTCGTTCACCCCTCCACTTT